This TCR beta chain derives from a study of blood T cell repertoires in COVID-19. In the study overall: The study drew acute and convalescent COVID-19 samples from the United States, Italy and Spain.

Here immunoSEQ multiplex PCR was the method, and the copy in TCRdb shows in-frame clones only, minus some. The sample consists of 350,000 or so clones, about nine tenths of them appearing once. Enrolled through a virtual design, the participants were between roughly 18 and 100 years of age and came from roughly 22 US areas. Donors were grouped by their self-reported clinical history. In the 2 weeks before study entry, exposed participants met a COVID-19 case, which was PCR-confirmed or clinician-diagnosed. CDR1 is LGHDT, CDR2 YNNKEL, per germline (reference sequence). The CDR3 extends over 14 amino acids. With respect to this clone: At one end, the junction sequence differs from germline, possibly due to a read error.

The receptor comes from a woman in her thirties who had been exposed to COVID-19. Sequencing input: PBMCs or T cells enriched from blood (not recorded which). The rearrangement uses TRBV3-1 (or the pseudogene TRBV3-2) and TRBJ2-7; D remains unclear. CDR3 loop: CASSQVPDSHEQYF. DNA of the CDR3: TGTGCCAGCAGCCAAGTCCCCGACTCCCACGAGCAGTACTTC.